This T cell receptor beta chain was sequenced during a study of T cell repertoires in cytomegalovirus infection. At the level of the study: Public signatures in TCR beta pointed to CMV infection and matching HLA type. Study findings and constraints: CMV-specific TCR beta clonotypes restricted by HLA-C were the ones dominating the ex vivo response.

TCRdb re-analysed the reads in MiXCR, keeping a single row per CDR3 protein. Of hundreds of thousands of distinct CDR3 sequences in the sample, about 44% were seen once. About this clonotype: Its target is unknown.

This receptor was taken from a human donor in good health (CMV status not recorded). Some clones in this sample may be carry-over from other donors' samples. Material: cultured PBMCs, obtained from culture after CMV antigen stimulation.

CDR3 sequence: CAISDDRETEAFF. The CDR3 DNA is TGTGCCATCAGTGACGACAGGGAGACTGAAGCTTTCTTT. V gene TRBV10-3 combines with J gene TRBJ1-1, with 7 nucleotides matching TRBD1. This CDR3 has 13 residues. Germline lookup yields CDR1 ENHRY and CDR2 SYGVKD. With 3 bases clipped from V and 5 bases from J, the junction kept 3 bases outside the gene matches.